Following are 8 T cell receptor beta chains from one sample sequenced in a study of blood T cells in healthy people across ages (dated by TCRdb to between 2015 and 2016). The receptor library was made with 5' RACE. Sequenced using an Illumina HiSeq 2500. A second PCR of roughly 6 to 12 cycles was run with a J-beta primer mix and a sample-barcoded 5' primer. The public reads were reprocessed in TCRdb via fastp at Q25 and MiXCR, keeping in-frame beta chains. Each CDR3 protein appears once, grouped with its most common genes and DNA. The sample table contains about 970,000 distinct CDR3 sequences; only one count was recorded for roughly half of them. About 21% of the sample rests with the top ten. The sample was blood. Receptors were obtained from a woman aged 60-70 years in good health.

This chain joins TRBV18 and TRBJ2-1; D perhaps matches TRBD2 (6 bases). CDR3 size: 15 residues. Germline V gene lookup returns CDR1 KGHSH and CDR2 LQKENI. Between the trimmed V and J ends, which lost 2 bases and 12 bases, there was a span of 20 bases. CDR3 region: CASSPFRDSRNGQFF. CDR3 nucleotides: TGTGCCAGCTCACCATTCCGGGACTCACGCAACGGGCAGTTCTTC. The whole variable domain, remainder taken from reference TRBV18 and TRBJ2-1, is NAGVMQNPRHLVRRRGQEARLRCSPMKGHSHVYWYRQLPEEGLKFMVYLQKENIIDESGMPKERFSAEFPKEGPSILRIQQVVRGDSAAYFCASSPFRDSRNGQFFGPGTRLTVL.

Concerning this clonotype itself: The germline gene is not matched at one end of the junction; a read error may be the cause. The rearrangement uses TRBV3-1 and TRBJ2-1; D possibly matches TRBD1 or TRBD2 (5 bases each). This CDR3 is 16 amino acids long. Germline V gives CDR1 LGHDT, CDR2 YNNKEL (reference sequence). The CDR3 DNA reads TGTGCCAGCAGTCCCCCGGGGCGAGCTGCGTACAACGAGCAGTTCTTC. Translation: CASSPPGRAAYNEQFF.

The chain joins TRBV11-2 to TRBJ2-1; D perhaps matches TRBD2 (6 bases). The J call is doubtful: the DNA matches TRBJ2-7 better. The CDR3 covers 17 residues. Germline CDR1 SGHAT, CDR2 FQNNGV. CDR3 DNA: TGTGCCAGCAGCTTAATCTCTGCGGGGTTAACCTACAATGAGCAGTACTTC. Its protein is CASSLISAGLTYNEQYF.

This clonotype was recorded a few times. The DNA of the CDR3 is TGTGCCAGCAGTTTATTTAAGGCAGGGAGGTACGAGCAGTACTTC. It is translated as CASSLFKAGRYEQYF. The rearrangement uses TRBV28 and TRBJ2-7; TRBD2 is a possible D gene (6 bases). V was clipped by 1 base and J by 4 bases, with 14 bases between them. CDR1 and CDR2 (germline): MDHEN, SYDVKM. The CDR3 has 15 amino acids.

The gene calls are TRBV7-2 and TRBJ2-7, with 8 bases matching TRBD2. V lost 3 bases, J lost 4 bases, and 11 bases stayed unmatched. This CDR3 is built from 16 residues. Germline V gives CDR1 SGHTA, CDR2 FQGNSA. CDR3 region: CASSLDGASGGYEQYF. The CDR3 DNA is TGTGCCAGCAGCTTGGACGGGGCGAGCGGGGGATACGAGCAGTACTTC.

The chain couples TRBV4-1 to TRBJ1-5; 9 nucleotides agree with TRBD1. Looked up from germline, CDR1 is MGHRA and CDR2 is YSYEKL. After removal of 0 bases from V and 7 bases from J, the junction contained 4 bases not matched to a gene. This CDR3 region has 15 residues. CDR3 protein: CASSQDGQGTQPQHF. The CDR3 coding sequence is TGCGCCAGCAGCCAAGACGGACAGGGGACCCAGCCCCAGCATTTT.

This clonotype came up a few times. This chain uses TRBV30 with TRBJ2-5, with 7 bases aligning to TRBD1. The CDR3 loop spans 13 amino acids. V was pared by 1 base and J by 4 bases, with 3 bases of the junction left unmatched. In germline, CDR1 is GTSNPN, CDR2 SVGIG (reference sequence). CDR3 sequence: CAWSGDSRETQYF. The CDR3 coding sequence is TGTGCCTGGAGTGGGGACAGTCGAGAGACCCAGTACTTC.

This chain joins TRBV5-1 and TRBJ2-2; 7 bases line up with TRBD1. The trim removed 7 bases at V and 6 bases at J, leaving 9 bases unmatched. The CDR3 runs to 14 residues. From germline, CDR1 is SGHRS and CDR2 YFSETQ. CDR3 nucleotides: TGCGCCAGCCGACAGGGTGGGTCACCCGGGGAGCTGTTTTTT. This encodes CASRQGGSPGELFF.